This TCR beta chain was documented in a study of cytomegalovirus exposure and HLA in healthy donors. In germline, CDR1 is SNHLY, CDR2 FYNNEI. The CDR3 has 12 amino acids. V dropped 3 bases and J dropped 2 bases, with 5 bases sitting between them. The PCR had 60 Vbeta and 13 Jbeta primers. The protocol was immunoSEQ multiplex PCR, while the TCRdb copy is restricted to in-frame clones and leaves out a portion. The sample holds roughly 200,000 clones, around 87% seen once. General study findings and limits: Sequencing probably produced one cluster of sequence variants that were highly shared.

Remarks on this clone: No antigen is known for it. The same CDR3 arises from other DNA sequences in this sample as well.

The sample was PBMCs. The receptor was derived from a man aged 25 to 40 in good health and CMV-seronegative. The V call is TRBV2, the J call TRBJ2-7; D uncertain. For the CDR3, the DNA is TGTGCCAGCAGTGATAGCCCCTACGAGCAGTACTTC. Residues: CASSDSPYEQYF.